The next 29 T cell receptor beta chains were all read from a single sample in a study of cytomegalovirus exposure and HLA in healthy donors. The PCR had 60 Vbeta and 13 Jbeta primers. Libraries were prepared by immunoSEQ multiplex PCR; TCRdb keeps only in-frame clonotypes and omits some of them. The sample carries some 150,000 clones, around 77% recorded once. Sequenced material: PBMCs. The receptors come from a woman aged 45-65 years in good health and CMV-seronegative.

The chain employs TRBV5-6 and TRBJ1-2; 9 bases align to TRBD1. The CDR3 extends over 19 amino acids. V gave up 4 bases and J gave up 2 bases; unmatched junction bases: 18. The germline V gene encodes CDR1 SGHDT and CDR2 YYEEEE. CDR3: CASSTIWSRDREWNYGYTF. CDR3 nucleotides: TGTGCCAGCAGCACGATTTGGTCCCGGGACAGGGAATGGAACTATGGCTACACCTTC.

This chain uses TRBV2 with TRBJ1-5, with D possibly matching TRBD1 (6 bases). In germline, CDR1 is SNHLY, CDR2 FYNNEI. This CDR3 contains 12 residues. The V gene lost 10 bases and the J gene lost 9 bases, with 16 bases spanning the gap. The CDR3 nucleotides read TGTGCCACCCAGGACAGCCTCCCGCCCCAGCATTTT. Translating gives CATQDSLPPQHF.

The chain has TRBV7-2 and TRBJ1-1; D is perhaps TRBD1 (5 bases). The V end was cut by 4 bases, the J end by 4 bases, with 13 bases between. The CDR3 totals 14 residues. Germline loops: CDR1 SGHTA, CDR2 FQGNSA. The CDR3 nucleotides read TGTGCCAGCAGCTCCTACTCAGGGTTCACTGAAGCTTTCTTT. It codes for CASSSYSGFTEAFF.

The chain uses TRBV28 and TRBJ1-2; tentatively, D is TRBD1 (5 bases). Trimming took 6 bases from V and 4 from J, leaving 15 bases between them. CDR3 length equals 14 residues. Per germline, CDR1 MDHEN and CDR2 SYDVKM. This CDR3 is CASRNAGLGYGYTF. The CDR3 coding sequence is TGTGCCAGCAGAAACGCAGGGTTGGGCTATGGCTACACCTTC.

The V and J genes are TRBV19 and TRBJ2-1; TRBD1 agrees at 12 bases. Germline V gene sequence: CDR1 LNHDA, CDR2 SQIVND (reference sequence). The CDR3 is 16 amino acids. V was pared by 7 bases and J by 7 bases, with 11 bases of the junction left unmatched. The CDR3 DNA reads as TGTGCCAGTACCATCACCGGGACAGGGGGCAAGAATGAGCAGTTCTTC. Residues: CASTITGTGGKNEQFF.

The rearrangement links TRBV6-5 to TRBJ2-7; the match to TRBD2 covers 8 bases. Germline lookup yields CDR1 MNHEY and CDR2 SVGAGI. The ends lost 6 bases at V and 5 bases at J; junction bases unmatched: 6. The CDR3 runs to 13 residues. This chain's CDR3 is CASSLPGGNEQYF. The CDR3 nucleotides are TGTGCCAGCAGCCTCCCGGGGGGGAACGAGCAGTACTTC.

The chain joins TRBV7-9 to TRBJ2-5, with TRBD2 identical over 7 bases. The CDR3 length is 16 residues. The V gene's germline CDR1 is SEHNR and CDR2 FQNEAQ (reference sequence). Losses at the gene ends were 3 bases for V and 0 bases for J; bases not matched to a gene: 7. The CDR3 spells CASSFGRLADQETQYF. The CDR3 nucleotides are TGTGCCAGCAGCTTTGGGCGGCTAGCGGACCAAGAGACCCAGTACTTC.

To note about this clone: Mismatch with germline at one junction end may stem from a read error. The V gene is TRBV7-7, the J gene TRBJ1-5; 7 nucleotides match TRBD1. The CDR3 extends over 16 amino acids. The germline gives CDR1 SSHAT, CDR2 FNYEAQ (reference sequence). The CDR3 DNA reads as TGTGCTAGCAGCTTAAGGACAGGAGTCCGCAATCAGCCCCAGCATTTT. Translation gives CASSLRTGVRNQPQHF. The full variable domain, in which reference TRBV7-7 and TRBJ1-5 provide the parts outside the CDR3, is GAGVSQSPRYKVTKRGQDVTLRCDPISSHATLYWYQQALGQGPEFLTYFNYEAQPDKSGLPSDRFSAERPEGSISTLTIQRTEQRDSAMYRCASSLRTGVRNQPQHFGDGTRLSIL.

This chain joins TRBV6-7 and TRBJ2-7, with 7 bases that match TRBD2. TRBV6-7 is annotated as an ORF whose role is uncertain. This CDR3 spans 13 amino acids. V was pared by 2 bases and J by 3 bases, with 1 base of the junction left unmatched. The CDR3 here is CASSYRGVYEQYF. For the CDR3, the DNA is TGTGCCAGCAGTTACCGGGGGGTCTACGAGCAGTACTTC.

V gene TRBV5-6 combines with J gene TRBJ2-7; tentative D call: TRBD1 (6 bases). V lost 2 bases, J lost 7 bases, and 10 bases lay in between. This CDR3 comprises 12 residues. Germline CDR1 reads SGHDT; CDR2 reads YYEEEE. The CDR3 loop reads CASSFWTDEQYF. The CDR3 DNA sequence: TGTGCCAGCAGCTTCTGGACAGATGAGCAGTACTTC.

About this clone: The same CDR3 can be traced to other DNA sequences in this sample. The chain carries TRBV7-9 and TRBJ1-4; D remains ambiguous. CDR1 is SEHNR, CDR2 FQNEAQ, per germline (reference sequence). The germline V and J ends were trimmed by 1 base and 1 base, with 19 bases remaining between them. The CDR3 is 19 amino acids. Here the CDR3 DNA reads TGTGCCAGCAGCTTAGTAGGCAAGGCCCAAGGCGGAACTAATGAAAAACTGTTTTTT. Its translation is CASSLVGKAQGGTNEKLFF.

The chain is built from TRBV10-3 and TRBJ2-3, with TRBD2 identical over 11 bases. Germline V lookup: CDR1 ENHRY, CDR2 SYGVKD. The trim removed 10 bases at V and 2 bases at J, leaving 11 bases unmatched. There are 16 residues in the CDR3. The CDR3 loop reads CATNLAGGSNTDTQYF. DNA of the CDR3: TGTGCCACCAATCTAGCGGGGGGATCCAACACAGATACGCAGTATTTT.

The chain couples TRBV15 to TRBJ1-5; TRBD1 matches at 10 bases. The CDR3 consists of 17 residues. J was trimmed by 3 bases and V by 4 bases; bases with no gene match: 9. Looked up from germline, CDR1 is LNHNV and CDR2 is YYDKDF (reference sequence). CDR3 amino acids: CATSIIGQGGPNQPQHF. CDR3 DNA: TGTGCCACCAGCATCATCGGACAGGGGGGTCCCAATCAGCCCCAGCATTTT. Full variable domain (rest looked up from reference TRBV15 and TRBJ1-5): DAMVIQNPRYQVTQFGKPVTLSCSQTLNHNVMYWYQQKSSQAPKLLFHYYDKDFNNEADTPDNFQSRRPNTSFCFLDIRSPGLGDTAMYLCATSIIGQGGPNQPQHFGDGTRLSIL.

V gene TRBV2 combines with J gene TRBJ1-5; D unresolved. Germline V CDR1 and CDR2: SNHLY, FYNNEI. V lost 4 bases to trimming and J lost 0 bases, with 10 bases between them. This CDR3 contains 15 residues. The CDR3 DNA sequence: TGTGCCAGCAGTGGCCCAGGTTATAGCAATCAGCCCCAGCATTTT. It encodes CASSGPGYSNQPQHF.

The V call is TRBV6-4, the J call TRBJ1-2, with TRBD1 as a possible D gene (5 bases). CDR3 size: 12 residues. Germline CDR1 and CDR2: MRHNA and SNTAGT. V gave up 10 bases and J gave up 5 bases, with 14 bases separating them. This CDR3 is CANKPGWYGYTF. For the CDR3, the DNA is TGTGCCAATAAACCAGGGTGGTATGGCTACACCTTC.

This chain uses TRBV5-4 with TRBJ2-2; 13 bases align to TRBD2. The V segment lost 5 bases and the J segment 6 bases; nucleotides outside the gene matches: 10. CDR3 length: 17 residues. Germline V CDR1 and CDR2: SGHNT, YYREEE (reference sequence). CDR3 region: CASSRTSGGRISGELFF. CDR3 bases: TGTGCCAGCAGTCGGACTAGCGGGGGTAGGATCTCCGGGGAGCTGTTTTTT. Looking up the rest from reference TRBV5-4 and TRBJ2-2 gives the full variable domain: ETGVTQSPTHLIKTRGQQVTLRCSSQSGHNTVSWYQQALGQGPQFIFQYYREEENGRGNFPPRFSGLQFPNYSSELNVNALELDDSALYLCASSRTSGGRISGELFFGEGSRLTVL.

The chain couples TRBV14 to TRBJ2-1, with TRBD1 matching 9 bases. This CDR3 is 20 amino acids long. V dropped 0 bases and J dropped 2; count of bases not matched to a gene: 14. Germline CDR1 is SGHDN and CDR2 is FVKESK. DNA for the CDR3: TGTGCCAGCAGCCAAGATTCCCTCACTTACAGGGGGCGCACCTACAATGAGCAGTTCTTC. Protein sequence: CASSQDSLTYRGRTYNEQFF. Full variable domain (missing parts from reference TRBV14 and TRBJ2-1): EAGVTQFPSHSVIEKGQTVTLRCDPISGHDNLYWYRRVMGKEIKFLLHFVKESKQDESGMPNNRFLAERTGGTYSTLKVQPAELEDSGVYFCASSQDSLTYRGRTYNEQFFGPGTRLTVL.

This clone showed up just a few times. Other DNA sequences within the sample encode an identical CDR3. This chain links TRBV6-5 with TRBJ2-3; D is uncertain. CDR1 is MNHEY, CDR2 SVGAGI, per germline. This CDR3 is 14 amino acids long. V lost 0 bases, J lost 0 bases, and 4 bases lay in between. CDR3 in DNA: TGTGCCAGCAGTTACTCGGCTAGCACAGATACGCAGTATTTT. Protein product: CASSYSASTDTQYF.

The rearrangement links TRBV5-3 to TRBJ1-2, with a possible D match to TRBD1 (6 bases). TRBV5-3 is given ORF status, its function remaining uncertain. The CDR3 has 17 amino acids. The V gene lost 3 bases and the J gene lost 3 bases, with 21 bases spanning the gap. In DNA, the CDR3 is TGTGCCAGAAGCTGGACTCACAGGGTTGAGTTCGACTATGGCTACACCTTC. Its protein product is CARSWTHRVEFDYGYTF.

The chain employs TRBV28 and TRBJ1-4; 9 nucleotides match TRBD1. V gave up 6 bases and J gave up 8 bases; unmatched junction bases: 10. Germline-derived CDR1 and CDR2 are MDHEN and SYDVKM. The CDR3 runs 15 residues. The chain's CDR3 is CASRSTTGGEEKLFF. The CDR3 DNA is TGTGCCAGCAGATCTACGACAGGGGGGGAGGAAAAACTGTTTTTT.

CDR3 amino acids: CASSPEGTGGKAFF. CDR3 bases: TGTGCCAGCTCACCCGAGGGGACAGGGGGAAAAGCTTTCTTT. The rearrangement joins TRBV18 to TRBJ1-1; the match to TRBD1 covers 11 bases. The CDR3 covers 14 residues. Looked up from germline, CDR1 is KGHSH and CDR2 is LQKENI. V trimming: 3 bases; J trimming: 9 bases; junction bases outside the gene matches: 6.

V is TRBV30 and J is TRBJ2-2; D ambiguous. V gave up 0 bases and J gave up 8 bases, with 4 bases separating them. Germline loops: CDR1 GTSNPN, CDR2 SVGIG (reference sequence). The CDR3 has 11 residues. The CDR3 spells CAWSVRGELFF. The CDR3 DNA is TGTGCCTGGAGTGTACGGGGGGAGCTGTTTTTT.

This chain connects TRBV12-5 to TRBJ2-1; 14 bases match TRBD2. The CDR3 is made up of 16 amino acids. Germline V gene data show CDR1 as LGHNT and CDR2 as FRNRAP. After removal of 3 bases from V and 3 bases from J, the junction contained 1 base not matched to a gene. DNA of the CDR3: TGTGCTAGTGGTTTTGGACTAGCGGGGGGCTACAATGAGCAGTTCTTC. Residues: CASGFGLAGGYNEQFF. The full variable domain, in which reference TRBV12-5 and TRBJ2-1 provide the parts outside the CDR3, is DARVTQTPRHKVTEMGQEVTMRCQPILGHNTVFWYRQTMMQGLELLAYFRNRAPLDDSGMPKDRFSAEMPDATLATLKIQPSEPRDSAVYFCASGFGLAGGYNEQFFGPGTRLTVL.

The chain couples TRBV21-1 to TRBJ1-2; the table's D gene call, TRBD1, was not cross checked with the DNA. TRBV21-1 is annotated as a pseudogene. This CDR3 contains 15 residues. The CDR3 loop reads CASTLFKRQARGYTF. CDR3 nucleotides: TGTGCCAGCACCCTATTCAAACGACAGGCTCGAGGCTACACCTTC.

The sample holds a few counts of this clone. The chain uses TRBV14 and TRBJ2-1, with D maybe TRBD2 (6 bases). The germline V gene encodes CDR1 SGHDN and CDR2 FVKESK. Trimming cost V 3 bases and J 5 bases, with 14 bases left between them. The CDR3 is made up of 15 amino acids. CDR3 bases: TGTGCCAGCAGCCATTTGGGGGGTTTCGACAATGAGCAGTTCTTC. It is translated as CASSHLGGFDNEQFF.

The J gene is TRBJ2-5, the V gene TRBV19, with 7 bases aligning to TRBD2. Germline V gene data show CDR1 as LNHDA and CDR2 as SQIVND (reference sequence). V was pared by 6 bases and J by 9 bases, with 16 bases of the junction left unmatched. This CDR3 region has 15 residues. CDR3 amino acids: CASSTSGESWFAQYF. The CDR3 coding sequence is TGTGCCAGTAGCACCAGCGGGGAAAGCTGGTTTGCCCAGTACTTC.

This clone was recorded a few times. The chain uses TRBV19 and TRBJ1-1; TRBD1 matches at 9 bases. The germline V gene has CDR1 LNHDA and CDR2 SQIVND (reference sequence). J was trimmed by 8 bases and V by 5 bases; bases with no gene match: 12. The CDR3 consists of 15 residues. The CDR3 is CASSLYRGRGGEAFF. The CDR3 DNA is TGTGCCAGTAGTCTCTACAGGGGGCGCGGGGGAGAAGCTTTCTTT.

This chain joins TRBV27 and TRBJ2-1, with a possible D match to TRBD2 (6 bases). Germline V gene data show CDR1 as MNHEY and CDR2 as SMNVEV (reference sequence). The CDR3 totals 11 residues. V was pared by 7 bases and J by 10 bases, with 11 bases between. CDR3 in amino acids: CASTPGGEQFF. The CDR3 coding sequence is TGTGCCAGCACCCCCGGGGGAGAGCAGTTCTTC.

The rearrangement links TRBV2 to TRBJ2-7; D perhaps matches TRBD1 (6 bases). This CDR3 comprises 11 residues. Germline values: CDR1 SNHLY, CDR2 FYNNEI. Deletions cut 8 bases from V and 6 bases from J, with 11 bases between. In nucleotides, the CDR3 is TGTGCCAGCGTGAGGACAGCCGAGCAGTACTTC. This gives the protein CASVRTAEQYF.